One sample yielded the 26 T cell receptor beta chains listed below, sequenced in a study of T-cell memory formation after mild COVID-19. TCRdb passed the 5' RACE reads through MiXCR, listing each CDR3 protein once. This sample has 140,000 or so distinct CDR3 sequences, with around 14% found just once. Sequences were obtained from PBMCs or a T cell subset sorted from them (not recorded which). The receptors originated from an adult woman who had mild COVID-19 (a few samples of this study predate the infection). Cell type and time point are not known.

The rearrangement joins TRBV7-9 to TRBJ2-3; 14 positions agree with TRBD2. Losses at the gene ends were 4 bases for V and 5 bases for J; bases not matched to a gene: 11. Germline V gene lookup returns CDR1 SEHNR and CDR2 FQNEAQ (reference sequence). The CDR3 spans 18 residues. DNA for the CDR3: TGTGCCAGCAGCTCCCGGACTAGCGGGGGGCGAGATCGAGATACGCAGTATTTT. It encodes CASSSRTSGGRDRDTQYF.

This clonotype was recorded a few times. This sequence joins TRBV7-9 and TRBJ2-7, with 10 positions matching TRBD2. This CDR3 spans 15 amino acids. CDR1 is SEHNR, CDR2 FQNEAQ, per germline (reference sequence). V lost 4 bases, J lost 1 base, and 4 bases stayed unmatched. DNA for the CDR3: TGTGCCAGCAGCTCCTGGACTAGCGGATCCTACGAGCAGTACTTC. It specifies CASSSWTSGSYEQYF.

This clonotype was picked up a small number of times. The rearrangement joins TRBV4-1 to TRBJ1-2, with 9 bases fitting TRBD1. This CDR3 is 15 amino acids long. V was clipped by 1 base and J by 4 bases; unmatched bases: 4. Per germline, CDR1 MGHRA and CDR2 YSYEKL. As DNA, the CDR3 is TGCGCCAGCAGCCAAGCCCCGGGACAGGGCTATGGCTACACCTTC. Translated, it gives CASSQAPGQGYGYTF.

V is TRBV7-2 and J is TRBJ2-5, with 9 nucleotides matching TRBD1. Trimming removed 3 bases from V and 5 bases from J; junction bases left unmatched: 7. Germline-derived CDR1 and CDR2 are SGHTA and FQGNSA. CDR3 length: 15 residues. CDR3 in amino acids: CASSFPGTGWETQYF. The CDR3 nucleotides read TGTGCCAGCAGCTTTCCCGGGACAGGGTGGGAGACCCAGTACTTC.

This clonotype was seen repeatedly, ten times or more. V gene TRBV12-3 or TRBV12-4 combines with J gene TRBJ2-7; D may match TRBD1 or TRBD2 (6 bases each). V was shortened by 4 bases and J by 6 bases, with 22 bases between the two germline ends. CDR3 length: 16 residues. CDR3: CASSSRWGARAREQYF. The CDR3 DNA reads as TGTGCCAGCAGTTCCCGATGGGGGGCTAGGGCCCGCGAGCAGTACTTC.

The chain links TRBV4-2 to TRBJ2-7; TRBD1 might be the D (5 bases). Per germline, CDR1 LGHNA and CDR2 YNFKEQ. V lost 0 bases, J lost 5 bases, and 17 bases lay in between. The CDR3 loop spans 16 amino acids. CDR3 amino acids: CASSQEGIQGRHEQYF. The DNA of the CDR3 is TGTGCCAGCAGCCAAGAAGGTATCCAGGGTAGACACGAGCAGTACTTC.

This clonotype was seen repeatedly, ten times or more. J is TRBJ2-1 and V is TRBV6-5; the D is unclear. The CDR3 consists of 13 residues. V dropped 0 bases and J dropped 1 base, with 1 base sitting between them. The V gene's germline CDR1 is MNHEY and CDR2 SVGAGI. The DNA for the CDR3 is TGTGCCAGCAGTTACTCGTCCTACAATGAGCAGTTCTTC. Amino acid sequence: CASSYSSYNEQFF.

This clonotype was detected a few times. The chain has TRBV2 and TRBJ1-6; D uncertain. The CDR3 extends over 17 amino acids. V shed 2 bases and J shed 0 bases, with 11 bases lying between them. The V gene's germline CDR1 is SNHLY and CDR2 FYNNEI. CDR3 in DNA: TGTGCCAGCAGTGAAACCGACGTTAGCTCCTATAATTCACCCCTCCACTTT. It yields the protein CASSETDVSSYNSPLHF.

The chain carries TRBV7-2 and TRBJ1-5, with D hard to call. From germline, CDR1 is SGHTA and CDR2 FQGNSA. V dropped 0 bases and J dropped 0 bases, with 6 bases sitting between them. The length of the CDR3 is 15 residues. As DNA, the CDR3 is TGTGCCAGCAGCTTAGCTCATTTTAGCAATCAGCCCCAGCATTTT. Protein product: CASSLAHFSNQPQHF.

At least ten counts were recorded for this clonotype. The J gene is TRBJ2-1, the V gene TRBV12-3 or TRBV12-4; D remains unclear. Trimming left V 6 bases short and J 6 bases short, with 18 bases between. The CDR3 runs to 15 residues. The CDR3 coding sequence is TGTGCCAGCAGAGGCAACAGATACCTTCGCAATGAGCAGTTCTTC. Protein product: CASRGNRYLRNEQFF.

This clonotype was found a few times. The chain has TRBV7-9 and TRBJ1-1, with a possible D match to TRBD1 (6 bases). Germline values: CDR1 SEHNR, CDR2 FQNEAQ (reference sequence). V lost 7 bases, J lost 5 bases, and 14 bases lay in between. This CDR3 has 13 amino acids. CDR3 amino acids: CASTQQGRTEAFF. In nucleotides, the CDR3 is TGTGCCAGCACCCAACAGGGTAGAACTGAAGCTTTCTTT.

This rearrangement joins TRBV6-2 or TRBV6-3 to TRBJ2-1; no reliable D call. The length of the CDR3 is 9 residues. Trimming shortened V by 0 bases and J by 14 bases, and 2 bases separated the two germline ends. Germline assignment: CDR1 MNHEY and CDR2 SVGEGT. The CDR3 is CASSYSKFF. CDR3 coding DNA: TGTGCCAGCAGTTACTCTAAGTTCTTC.

This clonotype came up a few times. The rearrangement links TRBV20-1 to TRBJ2-2; 8 bases fit TRBD2. Per germline, CDR1 DFQATT and CDR2 SNEGSKA (reference sequence). J lost 6 bases, V lost 6 bases, and 18 bases had no gene match. This CDR3 is built from 17 residues. CDR3 coding DNA: TGCAGTGCCAGGGAGCGGATCGGGAGGGCCATTCCCGGGGAGCTGTTTTTT. This sequence encodes CSARERIGRAIPGELFF.

The gene calls are TRBV5-1 and TRBJ2-5; D possibly matches TRBD1 or TRBD2 (6 bases each). The CDR3 is 15 amino acids. V was cut by 6 bases and J by 1 base, with 16 bases left in between. CDR1 SGHRS and CDR2 YFSETQ come from the germline V gene. The CDR3 region has the DNA TGCGCCAGCACCCCTGGAGGGGGTATCCAAGAGACCCAGTACTTC. Its translation is CASTPGGGIQETQYF.

J is TRBJ2-3 and V is TRBV2; D is perhaps TRBD2 (6 bases). The CDR3 consists of 17 residues. Germline CDR1 and CDR2: SNHLY and FYNNEI. V was shortened by 6 bases and J by 2 bases, with 21 bases between the two germline ends. The CDR3 loop is CASRTPSSGHHTDTQYF. The DNA of the CDR3 is TGTGCCAGCAGGACACCTAGTAGCGGCCACCACACAGATACGCAGTATTTT.

The chain couples TRBV7-6 to TRBJ1-6; 10 bases agree with TRBD1. V shed 1 base, J shed 3 bases, and the junction held 6 bases outside the gene matches. From germline, CDR1 is SGHVS and CDR2 FNYEAQ. This CDR3 is built from 18 residues. CDR3 DNA sequence: TGTGCCAGCAGCTTAGGAGGGACAGGGGCGCTCTATAATTCACCCCTCCACTTT. This translates into CASSLGGTGALYNSPLHF.

This clonotype was found a few times. V is TRBV5-1 and J is TRBJ2-3, with 12 bases that match TRBD1. This CDR3 spans 16 amino acids. Per germline, CDR1 SGHRS and CDR2 YFSETQ. The junction had 4 bases not matched to a gene; V was cut back by 2 bases and J by 3 bases. CDR3 sequence reads: CASSFGTGGETDTQYF. CDR3 sequence (DNA): TGCGCCAGCAGCTTTGGGACAGGGGGCGAGACAGATACGCAGTATTTT.

The J gene is TRBJ1-1, the V gene TRBV19, with D hard to call. The CDR3 extends over 13 amino acids. V was cut by 8 bases and J by 4 bases, with 14 bases left in between. CDR1 is LNHDA, CDR2 SQIVND, per germline (reference sequence). The CDR3 coding sequence is TGTGCCAGTCGGTGGGTTGTGGGCACTGAAGCTTTCTTT. Protein product: CASRWVVGTEAFF.

This clonotype has a handful of counts. V gene TRBV24-1 combines with J gene TRBJ2-1; no reliable D call. The V end lost 3 bases, the J end lost 5 bases, and 4 bases lay between the germline ends. The CDR3 is made up of 12 amino acids. CDR1 is KGHDR and CDR2 is SFDVKD in the germline V gene. The DNA of the CDR3 is TGTGCCACCAGTGATAGTGACAATGAGCAGTTCTTC. Its protein is CATSDSDNEQFF.

In its sample, this clonotype was seen a few times. The chain recombines TRBV19 with TRBJ2-7, with no clear D. The CDR3 length is 12 residues. V was cut by 5 bases and J by 5 bases, with 10 bases left in between. CDR1 is LNHDA, CDR2 SQIVND, per germline (reference sequence). The CDR3 DNA reads TGTGCCAGTAGTTCCCTGGACCACGAGCAGTACTTC. Translating it yields CASSSLDHEQYF.

The chain combines TRBV18 with TRBJ2-1, with TRBD2 as a possible D gene (5 bases). V was shortened by 2 bases and J by 6 bases, with 11 bases between the two germline ends. Germline V gives CDR1 KGHSH, CDR2 LQKENI. This CDR3 comprises 14 residues. The CDR3 reads CASSPRKRINEQFF. The DNA for the CDR3 is TGTGCCAGCTCACCAAGGAAGCGGATCAATGAGCAGTTCTTC.

This clonotype was counted only a few times. This chain links TRBV20-1 with TRBJ2-1; either TRBD1 or TRBD2 may fit D (5 bases each). The CDR3 has 15 residues. The V end lost 0 bases, the J end lost 2 bases, and 11 bases lay between the germline ends. The germline CDR1 and CDR2 sequences are DFQATT and SNEGSKA (reference sequence). CDR3 in amino acids: CSARDTGRTYNEQFF. CDR3 in DNA: TGCAGTGCTAGAGATACGGGACGTACCTACAATGAGCAGTTCTTC.

This sequence joins TRBV29-1 and TRBJ1-4; the D is unclear. V was shortened by 6 bases and J by 6 bases, with 14 bases between the two germline ends. The CDR3 spans 13 residues. CDR1 SQVTM and CDR2 ANQGSEA come from the germline V gene. The DNA of the CDR3 is TGCAGCGTCCGGATAAGCGCCGATGAAAAACTGTTTTTT. It specifies CSVRISADEKLFF. Together with reference TRBV29-1 and TRBJ1-4, the CDR3 gives the full variable domain: SAVISQKPSRDICQRGTSLTIQCQVDSQVTMMFWYRQQPGQSLTLIATANQGSEATYESGFVIDKFPISRPNLTFSTLTVSNMSPEDSSIYLCSVRISADEKLFFGSGTQLSVL.

This clonotype was counted many times. This sequence joins TRBV7-9 and TRBJ2-5, with 7 bases that match TRBD1. From germline, CDR1 is SEHNR and CDR2 FQNEAQ (reference sequence). The CDR3 covers 16 residues. V trimming: 3 bases; J trimming: 4 bases; junction bases outside the gene matches: 11. CDR3 in amino acids: CASSFPTGTATETQYF. CDR3 nucleotide sequence: TGTGCCAGCAGCTTCCCGACCGGGACAGCAACAGAGACCCAGTACTTC.

This sequence joins TRBV11-3 and TRBJ1-1; D uncertain. Germline-derived CDR1 and CDR2 are SGHNT and YENEEA. Trimming shortened V by 6 bases and J by 0 bases, and 8 bases separated the two germline ends. This CDR3 region has 13 residues. DNA for the CDR3: TGTGCCAGCAGTCGGACTGTGAACACTGAAGCTTTCTTT. This translates into CASSRTVNTEAFF.

V is TRBV4-3 and J is TRBJ2-3, with TRBD2 identical over 9 bases. The V gene end was trimmed by 0 bases and the J gene end by 2 bases; junction bases not matched to a gene: 12. The CDR3 totals 19 residues. The V gene's germline CDR1 is LGHNA and CDR2 YSLEER. The CDR3 loop is CASSQEPSLAGIDTDTQYF. In DNA form, the CDR3 reads TGCGCCAGCAGCCAAGAACCTTCCCTAGCGGGAATTGACACAGATACGCAGTATTTT.